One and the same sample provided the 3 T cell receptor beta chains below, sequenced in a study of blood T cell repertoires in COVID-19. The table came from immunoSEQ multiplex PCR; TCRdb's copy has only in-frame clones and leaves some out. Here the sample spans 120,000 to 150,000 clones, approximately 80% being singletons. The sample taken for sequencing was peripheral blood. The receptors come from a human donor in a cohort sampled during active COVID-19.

In DNA, the CDR3 is TGCAGCGTTGTTGGGGGGGCAGGAAACACTGAAGCTTTCTTT. Amino acid sequence: CSVVGGAGNTEAFF. The rearrangement uses TRBV29-1 and TRBJ1-1; TRBD1 might be the D (6 bases). V was trimmed by 4 bases and J by 2 bases, leaving 14 bases between them. The CDR3 runs to 14 residues. The germline gives CDR1 SQVTM, CDR2 ANQGSEA. Drawing the rest from reference TRBV29-1 and TRBJ1-1, the complete variable domain is SAVISQKPSRDICQRGTSLTIQCQVDSQVTMMFWYRQQPGQSLTLIATANQGSEATYESGFVIDKFPISRPNLTFSTLTVSNMSPEDSSIYLCSVVGGAGNTEAFFGQGTRLTVV.

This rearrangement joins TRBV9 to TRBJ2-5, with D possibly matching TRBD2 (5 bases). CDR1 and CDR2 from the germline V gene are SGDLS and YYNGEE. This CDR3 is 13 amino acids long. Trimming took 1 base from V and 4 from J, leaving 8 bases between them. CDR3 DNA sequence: TGTGCCAGCAGCGTAACGGCGGGAGAGACCCAGTACTTC. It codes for CASSVTAGETQYF.

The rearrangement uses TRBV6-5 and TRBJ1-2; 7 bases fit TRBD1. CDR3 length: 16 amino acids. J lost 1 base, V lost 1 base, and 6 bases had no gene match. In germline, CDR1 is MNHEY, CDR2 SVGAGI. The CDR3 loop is CASSYLGTAVNYGYTF. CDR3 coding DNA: TGTGCCAGCAGTTACTTAGGGACAGCCGTTAACTATGGCTACACCTTC.